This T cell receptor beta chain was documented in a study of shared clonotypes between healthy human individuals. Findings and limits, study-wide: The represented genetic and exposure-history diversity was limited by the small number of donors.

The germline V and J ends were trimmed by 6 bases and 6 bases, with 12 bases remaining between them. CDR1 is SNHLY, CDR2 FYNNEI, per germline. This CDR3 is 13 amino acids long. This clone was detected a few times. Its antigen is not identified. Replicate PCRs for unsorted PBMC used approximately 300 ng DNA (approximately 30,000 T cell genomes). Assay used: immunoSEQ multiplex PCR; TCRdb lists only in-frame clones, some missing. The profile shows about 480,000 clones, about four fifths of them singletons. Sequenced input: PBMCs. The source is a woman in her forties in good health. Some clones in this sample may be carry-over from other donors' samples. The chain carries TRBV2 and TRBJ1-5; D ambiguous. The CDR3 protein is CASRAEGGQPQHF. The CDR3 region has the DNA TGTGCCAGCAGGGCGGAGGGCGGTCAGCCCCAGCATTTT.